Listed here is a single TCR beta chain. Here immunoSEQ multiplex PCR was the method, and the copy in TCRdb shows in-frame clones only, minus some. The sample has 400,000 to 500,000 clones, approximately 91% seen once; the top ten hold about 1.5%. The data are from a study of blood T cell repertoires in COVID-19. Whole-study context: Acute and convalescent COVID-19 samples came from the United States, Italy and Spain. PBMCs, B-cell-depleted T cells, or T cells provided the cDNA or gDNA that made up the material.

Ages ranged from roughly 18 to 100 years, with residence in some 25 US areas. Which cohort a participant joined came from the clinical history participants gave. What was sequenced was PBMCs or T cells enriched from blood (not recorded which). This TCR was sampled from a woman younger than 35 who had been exposed to COVID-19.

The CDR3 DNA follows: TGTGCCAGCAGTTTAACAGGGCGGGAGCAGTTCTTC. This sequence encodes CASSLTGREQFF. The chain links TRBV12-3 or TRBV12-4 to TRBJ2-1; D is perhaps TRBD1 (6 bases). This CDR3 is 12 amino acids long. Trimming cost V 2 bases and J 10 bases, with 9 bases left between them.